This is a list of T cell receptor beta chains from one sample in a study of CXCR3-negative and CXCR3-positive naive CD8 T cells. TCRdb reprocessed the 5' RACE reads, with one entry per CDR3 protein and no DNA. The sample data list over 100,000 distinct CDR3 sequences. Source material: naive CXCR3- CD8+ T cells from blood. The receptors originated from a human donor in good health. Some clones in this sample may be carry-over from other donors' samples. The CDR3 runs from the conserved cysteine through the conserved F or W.

V	J	CDR3
TRBV2	TRBJ2-7	CASSSDRSYEQYF
TRBV6-4	TRBJ2-2	CASSERADTGELFF
TRBV27	TRBJ2-7	CASWGFTSGTRAYEQYF
TRBV28	TRBJ2-7	CASSLVPGNEQYF
TRBV28	TRBJ2-4	CASSLPRGLAKNIQYF
TRBV28	TRBJ2-7	CASSQSGTGSPYEQYF
TRBV2	TRBJ2-1	CASIPTGAVNEQFF
TRBV6-6	TRBJ2-5	CASSYSLGLAGTKLTETQYF
TRBV29-1	TRBJ2-5	CSVAGTGGQETQYF
TRBV6-2/TRBV6-3	TRBJ1-1	CASSYDRGRLGNTEAFF
TRBV27	TRBJ1-1	CASSLQGLGTEAFF
TRBV21-1	TRBJ2-5	CTSSSLPAPETQYF
TRBV18	TRBJ1-1	CASSLWTAPNTEAFF
TRBV12-3/TRBV12-4	TRBJ2-7	CASSFGSAYEQYF
TRBV9	TRBJ1-1	CASSVGQVNTEAFF
TRBV14	TRBJ2-7	CASSPQSRGTYEQYF
TRBV28	TRBJ2-1	CASSLASGTGIYEQFF
TRBV6-4	TRBJ2-1	CASSDSFYNEQFF
TRBV29-1	TRBJ2-7	CSVEDFNYEQYF
TRBV5-1	TRBJ2-1	CASSLVAGGLPEQFF
TRBV13	TRBJ2-3	CASSHVGTSGPTTDTQYF
TRBV28	TRBJ1-2	CASSRGGWGDGYTF
TRBV4-1	TRBJ1-5	CASSQVSARGYNQPQHF
TRBV7-2	TRBJ2-5	CASSSTFLPPGAPEQTQYF
TRBV27	TRBJ2-7	CASRPPPAGTGGSEQYF
TRBV23-1	TRBJ2-3	CASSQGTSGTDTQYF
TRBV23-1	TRBJ2-7	CASSRPDVSSYEQYF
TRBV12-3/TRBV12-4	TRBJ2-3	CASSLLQGHYTDTQYF
TRBV7-9	TRBJ2-5	CASSWVGETQYF
TRBV6-6	TRBJ1-5	CASSTGPDGGQPQHF
TRBV7-9	TRBJ2-1	CASSLVGITSFSEQFF
TRBV20-1	TRBJ2-2	CSARDRARTYTGELFF
TRBV10-3	TRBJ2-5	CAISGTAGLAIWTQYF
TRBV15	TRBJ1-2	CATSPGQGNYGYTF
TRBV24-1	TRBJ2-3	CATSDPLGGEDTQYF
TRBV2	TRBJ1-2	CASSELTVSNYGYTF
TRBV6-5	TRBJ1-1	CASSYGSGGVGTEAFF
TRBV9	TRBJ1-1	CASSVGGAEAFF
TRBV10-3	TRBJ1-1	CAISEGPGTEAFF
TRBV6-2/TRBV6-3	TRBJ2-5	CASSPGTTTGETQYF
TRBV7-9	TRBJ2-1	CASSSGVAGALYEQFF
TRBV6-6	TRBJ2-7	CASSYSGRIDEQYF
TRBV29-1	TRBJ2-7	CSVELRQLTRGNEQYF
TRBV19	TRBJ1-1	CASSIVKWGFMNTEAFF